The 26 T cell receptor beta chains below all came from one sample that was sequenced in a study of cytomegalovirus exposure and HLA in healthy donors. In the PCR, 60 Vbeta and 13 Jbeta primers were used. The assay was immunoSEQ multiplex PCR, and TCRdb's table has in-frame clones only and misses some. The sample totals 180,000 or so clones; its top ten clones hold about 0.81%. The sample consisted of PBMCs. The source of these receptors is a young woman in good health and CMV-seropositive.

J is TRBJ2-1 and V is TRBV7-2; D might be TRBD2 (7 bases). The CDR3 length is 15 residues. The germline CDR1 and CDR2 sequences are SGHTA and FQGNSA. V was pared by 7 bases and J by 3 bases, with 16 bases between. The DNA for the CDR3 is TGTGCCAGCACCACAATGAGGGGGGGCTACAATGAGCAGTTCTTC. Protein sequence: CASTTMRGGYNEQFF.

V usage is TRBV7-9 and J usage is TRBJ1-1, with 8 positions matching TRBD1. CDR3 length: 13 amino acids. Germline-derived CDR1 and CDR2 are SEHNR and FQNEAQ (reference sequence). V lost 5 bases, J lost 4 bases, and 3 bases stayed unmatched. CDR3 sequence: CASSVQGGTEAFF. CDR3 bases: TGTGCCAGCAGCGTACAGGGGGGCACTGAAGCTTTCTTT.

The chain combines TRBV11-1 with TRBJ1-2; 12 bases map to TRBD1. This CDR3 comprises 13 residues. The V gene end was trimmed by 6 bases and the J gene end by 9 bases; junction bases not matched to a gene: 5. Germline CDR1 and CDR2: SGHAT and FQDESV (reference sequence). The CDR3 is CASSFGTGGRYTF. The CDR3 DNA sequence: TGTGCCAGCAGTTTCGGGACAGGGGGCCGCTACACCTTC.

The rearrangement links TRBV4-3 to TRBJ2-1; D is unresolved. The V gene lost 1 base and the J gene lost 8 bases, with 9 bases spanning the gap. The CDR3 runs 13 residues. Germline CDR1 is LGHNA and CDR2 is YSLEER. The CDR3 here is CASSQAEDYEQFF. CDR3 coding DNA: TGCGCCAGCAGCCAAGCTGAAGACTATGAGCAGTTCTTC.

The rearrangement joins TRBV29-1 to TRBJ2-1; 12 nucleotides match TRBD2. Germline V gene lookup returns CDR1 SQVTM and CDR2 ANQGSEA. J lost 6 bases, V lost 4 bases, and 4 bases had no gene match. The CDR3 sequence is 14 residues long. The CDR3 spells CSVASGRAPNEQFF. DNA for the CDR3: TGCAGCGTTGCTAGCGGGAGGGCCCCCAATGAGCAGTTCTTC.

V is TRBV10-3 and J is TRBJ2-3; TRBD2 aligns across 8 bases. Germline CDR1 ENHRY, CDR2 SYGVKD. CDR3 length equals 16 residues. V lost 6 bases and J lost 4; bases outside the gene matches: 12. CDR3: CAISDTARGVPDTQYF. The DNA for the CDR3 is TGTGCCATCAGCGATACCGCGCGGGGGGTACCAGATACGCAGTATTTT.

This chain connects TRBV7-2 to TRBJ1-2; tentatively, D is TRBD1 (6 bases). V shed 4 bases and J shed 7 bases, with 13 bases lying between them. The CDR3 runs to 13 residues. CDR1 is SGHTA, CDR2 FQGNSA, per germline. The DNA of the CDR3 is TGTGCCAGCAGCTCCAGGGGAGGGTTTGGCTACACCTTC. Its protein is CASSSRGGFGYTF.

The chain uses TRBV4-2 and TRBJ2-6; no firm D call. With 0 bases removed from V and 0 bases from J, the gap between germline ends came to 9 bases. Germline CDR1 is LGHNA and CDR2 is YNFKEQ. The CDR3 extends over 17 amino acids. The CDR3 coding sequence is TGTGCCAGCAGCCAAGACTCTACAGACTCTGGGGCCAACGTCCTGACTTTC. This sequence encodes CASSQDSTDSGANVLTF.

The chain couples TRBV19 to TRBJ1-1, with D possibly TRBD1 on 5 matching bases. The CDR3 spans 16 residues. Trimming left V 7 bases short and J 0 bases short, with 18 bases between. CDR1 and CDR2 (germline): LNHDA, SQIVND (reference sequence). CDR3 DNA sequence: TGTGCCAGTATCGACCGGACAAGGATGATGAACACTGAAGCTTTCTTT. Translated, it gives CASIDRTRMMNTEAFF.

This chain uses TRBV27 with TRBJ1-1, with 7 bases fitting TRBD1. Per germline, CDR1 MNHEY and CDR2 SMNVEV (reference sequence). Trimming removed 2 bases from V and 0 bases from J; junction bases left unmatched: 3. The CDR3 loop spans 15 amino acids. CDR3 amino acids: CASSLGDRLNTEAFF. For the CDR3, the DNA is TGTGCCAGCAGTTTAGGGGACAGATTGAACACTGAAGCTTTCTTT.

J is TRBJ1-2 and V is TRBV4-2; TRBD1 matches 7 bases. V was pared by 4 bases and J by 10 bases, with 9 bases of the junction left unmatched. The CDR3 consists of 13 residues. Germline CDR1 is LGHNA and CDR2 is YNFKEQ. For the CDR3, the DNA is TGTGCCAGCAGCCCCCGGGACAGTGATTACTACACCTTC. Translation: CASSPRDSDYYTF.

The J gene is TRBJ2-3, the V gene TRBV6-5, with 8 bases lining up with TRBD2. The CDR3 spans 13 residues. The germline V gene has CDR1 MNHEY and CDR2 SVGAGI. V lost 6 bases and J lost 5; bases outside the gene matches: 4. The CDR3 region is CASRGTRGDTQYF. The CDR3 DNA is TGTGCCAGCAGAGGGACTAGAGGAGATACGCAGTATTTT.

The chain links TRBV7-2 to TRBJ2-7; 8 bases map to TRBD2. Losses at the gene ends were 5 bases for V and 2 bases for J; bases not matched to a gene: 11. Germline values: CDR1 SGHTA, CDR2 FQGNSA. This CDR3 comprises 16 residues. The CDR3 spells CASSPVGSGRPYEQYF. The DNA of the CDR3 is TGTGCCAGCAGCCCAGTCGGCAGCGGGAGACCCTACGAGCAGTACTTC.

This sequence joins TRBV6-6 and TRBJ2-1; D possibly corresponds to TRBD2 (5 bases). The CDR3 is 12 amino acids. Germline V gives CDR1 MNHNY, CDR2 SVGAGI (reference sequence). V gave up 6 bases and J gave up 7 bases, with 10 bases separating them. The CDR3 DNA is TGTGCCAGCAGCCTTCTAGCTAATGAGCAGTTCTTC. Its protein is CASSLLANEQFF.

The genes are TRBV30 and TRBJ1-3; D gene uncertain. CDR1 and CDR2 from the germline V gene are GTSNPN and SVGIG (reference sequence). Trimming took off 2 bases at V and 0 bases at J, with 14 bases between the two ends. The CDR3 runs to 16 residues. For the CDR3, the DNA is TGTGCCTGGAGTATGGACTCTTGGAGCTCTGGAAACACCATATATTTT. This sequence encodes CAWSMDSWSSGNTIYF.

The V and J genes are TRBV25-1 and TRBJ1-1; 8 bases match TRBD1. The V gene's germline CDR1 is MGHDK and CDR2 SYGVNS. The CDR3 sequence is 16 residues long. The V and J ends lost 1 base and 3 bases, in that order; junction bases with no gene match: 7. The CDR3 sequence: CASSESGGAFYTEAFF. The CDR3 bases are TGTGCCAGCAGTGAATCAGGGGGCGCATTCTACACTGAAGCTTTCTTT.

This chain links TRBV7-2 with TRBJ1-1; TRBD1 matches at 7 bases. Germline CDR1 reads SGHTA; CDR2 reads FQGNSA. The CDR3 spans 14 residues. V was pared by 4 bases and J by 5 bases, with 7 bases of the junction left unmatched. CDR3 protein: CASSSDRVGTEAFF. CDR3 sequence (DNA): TGTGCCAGCAGCTCTGACAGGGTGGGGACTGAAGCTTTCTTT.

V usage is TRBV4-2 and J usage is TRBJ1-5, with no clear D. This CDR3 contains 15 residues. V was clipped by 4 bases and J by 4 bases, with 14 bases between them. The germline V gene has CDR1 LGHNA and CDR2 YNFKEQ. The CDR3: CASSPSATQNQPQHF. Here the CDR3 DNA reads TGTGCCAGCAGCCCCTCGGCCACACAGAATCAGCCCCAGCATTTT.

The V gene is TRBV5-4, the J gene TRBJ1-1, with D unresolved. Trimming took 1 base from V and 0 from J, leaving 10 bases between them. Germline V gene sequence: CDR1 SGHNT, CDR2 YYREEE (reference sequence). This CDR3 spans 15 amino acids. The CDR3 region is CASSLTGNMNTEAFF. The DNA for the CDR3 is TGTGCCAGCAGCTTGACGGGAAACATGAACACTGAAGCTTTCTTT.

The chain links TRBV7-9 to TRBJ2-7, with D perhaps TRBD1 (6 bases). This CDR3 region has 12 residues. The germline V gene has CDR1 SEHNR and CDR2 FQNEAQ (reference sequence). The germline V and J ends were trimmed by 11 bases and 2 bases, with 13 bases remaining between them. This CDR3 reads CASGQRTYEQYF. The CDR3, as DNA: TGTGCCTCCGGACAGCGAACCTACGAGCAGTACTTC.

This chain connects TRBV2 to TRBJ2-1, with D hard to call. This CDR3 region has 14 residues. CDR1 SNHLY and CDR2 FYNNEI come from the germline V gene. The germline V and J ends were trimmed by 3 bases and 7 bases, with 13 bases remaining between them. In DNA form, the CDR3 reads TGTGCCAGCAGTGATTCCCGGAGCGTTAATGAGCAGTTCTTC. Its translation is CASSDSRSVNEQFF.

The chain is built from TRBV5-1 and TRBJ1-1, with D possibly being TRBD1 (5 bases). The V and J ends lost 0 bases and 1 base respectively, with 10 bases between them. The germline V gene has CDR1 SGHRS and CDR2 YFSETQ. The CDR3 extends over 15 amino acids. This CDR3 reads CASSLEAGKNTEAFF. The CDR3 DNA follows: TGCGCCAGCAGCTTGGAGGCAGGGAAGAACACTGAAGCTTTCTTT.

V is TRBV6-5 and J is TRBJ2-2, with 10 bases lining up with TRBD2. This CDR3 comprises 15 residues. Losses at the gene ends were 6 bases for V and 4 bases for J; bases not matched to a gene: 5. The germline V gene encodes CDR1 MNHEY and CDR2 SVGAGI. The CDR3 DNA sequence: TGTGCCAGCAGCCCGGGACTAGCGAGCACCGGGGAGCTGTTTTTT. Protein product: CASSPGLASTGELFF.

The chain carries TRBV27 and TRBJ1-1; no reliable D call. Per the germline V gene, CDR1 is MNHEY and CDR2 is SMNVEV (reference sequence). Trimming cost V 2 bases and J 0 bases, with 10 bases left between them. The CDR3 extends over 15 amino acids. CDR3 sequence: CASSLGQALNTEAFF. CDR3 sequence (DNA): TGTGCCAGCAGTTTAGGGCAGGCACTGAACACTGAAGCTTTCTTT.

The chain is built from TRBV4-1 and TRBJ1-1; D is uncertain. This CDR3 comprises 15 residues. V lost 2 bases to trimming and J lost 4 bases, with 14 bases between them. CDR1 MGHRA and CDR2 YSYEKL come from the germline V gene. CDR3 DNA sequence: TGCGCCAGCAGCCAACCATCGAGGCGGGCCACTGAAGCTTTCTTT. Translated: CASSQPSRRATEAFF.

The rearrangement links TRBV2 to TRBJ1-3; no clear D. Trimming took off 1 base at V and 4 bases at J, with 11 bases between the two ends. CDR1 is SNHLY and CDR2 is FYNNEI in the germline V gene. CDR3 length equals 15 residues. This chain's CDR3 is CASSEVGGRGNTIYF. For the CDR3, the DNA is TGTGCCAGCAGTGAAGTTGGAGGGCGGGGAAACACCATATATTTT.